This note documents a single T cell receptor (beta chain) sequence. Antigen: not known. Primed by a sample-barcoded 5' primer and a J-beta primer mix, a second PCR proceeded for roughly 6 to 12 cycles. TCRdb itself ran the 5' RACE reads through MiXCR, one entry per CDR3 protein. Here the sample spans around 500,000 distinct CDR3 sequences, around half being singletons. Every donor gave approximately 10 milliliters of peripheral blood. In germline, CDR1 is MNHNS, CDR2 SASEGT. The CDR3 covers 15 residues. The ends lost 2 bases at V and 10 bases at J; junction bases unmatched: 7. This specimen comes from a study of blood T cells in healthy people across ages. Study-level results: Long-lived donors exceeded aged donors in naive CD4+ cells and diversity. Older age went with lower TCR beta diversity per million T cells, in a roughly linear way. Leaving the PBMCs unsorted stopped any conclusive comparison of naive versus antigen-experienced cells.

The chain is built from TRBV6-1 and TRBJ1-6; 8 nucleotides line up with TRBD1. The sample was blood. The sequence was obtained from a man older than 75 in good health. DNA of the CDR3: TGTGCCAGCAGTGAAAGTCCAGGGGGCGGATCACCCCTCCACTTT. Protein: CASSESPGGGSPLHF.